This T cell receptor beta chain is drawn from a study of blood T cell repertoires in COVID-19. Overall study: Acute-phase and convalescent COVID-19 samples originated in the United States, Italy and Spain. PBMCs, B-cell-depleted T cells, or T cells were the source of the cDNA or gDNA that made up the material.

This clone was recorded a few times. As handled by the study authors: Estimates of nucleated cell counts were drawn from the amplification of reference gene primers. Only in-frame clones appear in the TCRdb table, and some are missing; sequencing was by immunoSEQ multiplex PCR. The V and J calls and the clone size are those of that table, but D and trimming were determined from the DNA. The data contain 85,000 to 90,000 clones, roughly 87% of them singletons. With 0 bases clipped from V and 5 bases from J, the junction kept 5 bases outside the gene matches. Germline V gene data show CDR1 as SGHRS and CDR2 as YFSETQ. The CDR3 sequence is 15 residues long.

The TCR originated in a woman aged 80 or over with active COVID-19. Sequencing input: peripheral blood. The rearrangement links TRBV5-1 to TRBJ2-7; 10 bases are a match to TRBD2. The CDR3 spells CASSLALAGGDEQYF. The CDR3 DNA follows: TGCGCCAGCAGCTTGGCCTTAGCGGGAGGCGACGAGCAGTACTTC.